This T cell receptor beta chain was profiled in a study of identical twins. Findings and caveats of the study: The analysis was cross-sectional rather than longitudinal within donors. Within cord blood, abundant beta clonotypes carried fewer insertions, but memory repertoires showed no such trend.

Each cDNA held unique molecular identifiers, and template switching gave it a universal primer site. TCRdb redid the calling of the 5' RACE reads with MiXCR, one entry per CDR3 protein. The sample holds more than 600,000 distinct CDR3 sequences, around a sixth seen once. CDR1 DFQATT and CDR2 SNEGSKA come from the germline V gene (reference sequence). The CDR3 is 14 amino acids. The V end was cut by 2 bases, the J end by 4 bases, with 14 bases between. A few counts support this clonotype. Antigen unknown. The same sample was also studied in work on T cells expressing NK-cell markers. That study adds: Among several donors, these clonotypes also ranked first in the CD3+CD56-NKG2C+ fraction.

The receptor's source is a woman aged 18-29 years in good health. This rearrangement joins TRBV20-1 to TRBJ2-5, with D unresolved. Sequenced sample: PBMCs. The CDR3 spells CSARSSNRVETQYF. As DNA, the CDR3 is TGCAGTGCTAGATCTAGTAATCGGGTAGAGACCCAGTACTTC.